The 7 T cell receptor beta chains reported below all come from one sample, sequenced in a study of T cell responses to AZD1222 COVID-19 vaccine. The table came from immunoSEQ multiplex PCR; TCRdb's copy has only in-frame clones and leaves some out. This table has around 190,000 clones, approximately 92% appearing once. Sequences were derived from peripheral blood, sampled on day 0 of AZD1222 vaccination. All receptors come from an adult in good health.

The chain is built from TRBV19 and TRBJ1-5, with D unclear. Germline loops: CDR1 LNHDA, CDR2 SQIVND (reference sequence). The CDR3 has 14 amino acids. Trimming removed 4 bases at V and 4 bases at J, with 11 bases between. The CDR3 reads CASSRPSQNQPQHF. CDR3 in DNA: TGTGCCAGTAGTAGACCCTCACAGAATCAGCCCCAGCATTTT.

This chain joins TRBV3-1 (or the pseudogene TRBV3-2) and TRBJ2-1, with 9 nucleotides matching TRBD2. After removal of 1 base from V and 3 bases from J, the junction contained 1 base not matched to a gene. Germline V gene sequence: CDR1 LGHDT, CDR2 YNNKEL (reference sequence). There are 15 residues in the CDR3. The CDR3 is CASSQGSGGYNEQFF. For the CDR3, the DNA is TGTGCCAGCAGCCAAGGTAGCGGGGGCTACAATGAGCAGTTCTTC.

This CDR3 reads CASSQQGNSPLHF. The DNA of the CDR3 is TGTGCCAGCAGTCAACAGGGGAATTCACCCCTCCACTTT. The gene calls are TRBV3-1 (or the pseudogene TRBV3-2) and TRBJ1-6; TRBD1 matches 7 bases. In germline, CDR1 is LGHDT, CDR2 YNNKEL (reference sequence). V shed 6 bases and J 7 bases; nucleotides not matched to a gene: 3. The CDR3 has 13 residues.

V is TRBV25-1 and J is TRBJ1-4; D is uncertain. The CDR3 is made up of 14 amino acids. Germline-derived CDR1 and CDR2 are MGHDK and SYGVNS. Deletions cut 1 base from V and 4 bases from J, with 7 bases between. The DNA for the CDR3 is TGTGCCAGCAGTGAATGGGCGGGTAATGAAAAACTGTTTTTT. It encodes CASSEWAGNEKLFF. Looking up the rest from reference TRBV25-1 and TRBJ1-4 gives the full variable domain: EADIYQTPRYLVIGTGKKITLECSQTMGHDKMYWYQQDPGMELHLIHYSYGVNSTEKGDLSSESTVSRIRTEHFPLTLESARPSHTSQYLCASSEWAGNEKLFFGSGTQLSVL.

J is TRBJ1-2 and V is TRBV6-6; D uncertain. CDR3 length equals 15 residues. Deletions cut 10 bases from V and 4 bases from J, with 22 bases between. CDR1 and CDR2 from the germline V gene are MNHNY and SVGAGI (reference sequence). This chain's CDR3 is CATRDSDSSGYGYTF. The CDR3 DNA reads TGTGCCACACGGGATAGCGATTCAAGCGGCTATGGCTACACCTTC.

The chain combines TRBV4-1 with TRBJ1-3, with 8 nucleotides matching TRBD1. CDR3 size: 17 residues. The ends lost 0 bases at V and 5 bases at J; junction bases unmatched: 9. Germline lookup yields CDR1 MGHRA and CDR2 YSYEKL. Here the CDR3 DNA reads TGCGCCAGCAGCCAAGATCCGACAGGGGCGCCCAGAAACACCATATATTTT. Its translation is CASSQDPTGAPRNTIYF.

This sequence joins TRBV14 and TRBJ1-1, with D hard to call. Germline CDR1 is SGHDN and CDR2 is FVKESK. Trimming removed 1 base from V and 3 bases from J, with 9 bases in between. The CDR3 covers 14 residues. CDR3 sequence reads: CASSQGFPYTEAFF. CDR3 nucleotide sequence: TGTGCCAGCAGCCAAGGGTTCCCCTACACTGAAGCTTTCTTT.